These 22 T cell receptor beta chains came from one sample sequenced in a study of beta chain features in type 1 diabetes. Reverse transcription of all isolated RNA meant that expressed TCRB transcripts were sequenced. Assay used: immunoSEQ multiplex PCR; TCRdb lists only in-frame clones, some missing. The sample yields over 350,000 clones, about 14% seen once. Sequencing was done on a sample of naive CD4+ T cells from blood. These TCRs come from a woman aged 18-35 years in good health.

V is TRBV18 and J is TRBJ2-7, with D perhaps TRBD1 (6 bases). The V end was cut by 4 bases, the J end by 4 bases, with 11 bases between. Per germline, CDR1 KGHSH and CDR2 LQKENI. The CDR3 runs 13 residues. CDR3 bases: TGTGCCAGCTCACGATTGGACAGTTACGAGCAGTACTTC. It translates to CASSRLDSYEQYF.

The chain is built from TRBV25-1 and TRBJ1-2; D gene unclear. V was trimmed by 1 base and J by 2 bases, leaving 8 bases between them. This CDR3 has 14 amino acids. CDR1 and CDR2 (germline): MGHDK, SYGVNS. The DNA for the CDR3 is TGTGCCAGCAGTGAATTCTCAGCGAACTATGGCTACACCTTC. Protein product: CASSEFSANYGYTF.

This clone was counted only a few times. At the DNA level, this CDR3 is encoded by other sequences in the same sample as well. The CDR3 coding sequence is TGTGCCAGCAGCTTAGCTCTTAACACTGAAGCTTTCTTT. Its protein is CASSLALNTEAFF. The genes are TRBV7-9 and TRBJ1-1, with D uncertain. The CDR3 has 13 amino acids. Trimming stripped 0 bases from V and 2 bases from J, with 4 bases between. The germline V gene encodes CDR1 SEHNR and CDR2 FQNEAQ (reference sequence).

The chain recombines TRBV15 with TRBJ2-7, with D unclear. CDR1 and CDR2 from the germline V gene are LNHNV and YYDKDF (reference sequence). The CDR3 consists of 16 residues. V lost 1 base and J 0 bases, leaving 13 bases between the germline ends. The CDR3 nucleotides read TGTGCCACCAGCAGAGGGGCGTTGTCATCCTCCTACGAGCAGTACTTC. This sequence encodes CATSRGALSSSYEQYF. The variable domain in full, with the rest retrieved from reference TRBV15 and TRBJ2-7, is DAMVIQNPRYQVTQFGKPVTLSCSQTLNHNVMYWYQQKSSQAPKLLFHYYDKDFNNEADTPDNFQSRRPNTSFCFLDIRSPGLGDTAMYLCATSRGALSSSYEQYFGPGTRLTVT.

This clone was picked up a small number of times. The chain recombines TRBV25-1 with TRBJ1-1; TRBD1 agrees at 8 bases. CDR1 is MGHDK, CDR2 SYGVNS, per germline. There are 15 residues in the CDR3. After removal of 6 bases from V and 0 bases from J, the junction contained 6 bases not matched to a gene. For the CDR3, the DNA is TGTGCCAGCAGCCCAACGGACAGGGTGAACACTGAAGCTTTCTTT. Translating it yields CASSPTDRVNTEAFF.

The V and J genes are TRBV6-5 and TRBJ2-7; D is perhaps TRBD1 (6 bases). Germline V gene sequence: CDR1 MNHEY, CDR2 SVGAGI. The CDR3 is made up of 15 amino acids. V lost 4 bases, J lost 1 base, and 14 bases lay in between. The CDR3 loop reads CASSFRQDRSYEQYF. CDR3 DNA: TGTGCCAGCAGTTTCCGACAGGACCGATCCTACGAGCAGTACTTC.

This sequence joins TRBV10-3 and TRBJ2-1; 8 bases are a match to TRBD2. The CDR3 is 16 residues long. With V trimmed by 3 bases and J by 5 bases, 9 bases remained unmatched. Germline loops: CDR1 ENHRY, CDR2 SYGVKD. The CDR3 DNA reads as TGTGCCATCAGTGAAGAACCAGCGGGAGCCCACAATGAGCAGTTCTTC. Translated, it gives CAISEEPAGAHNEQFF.

The chain combines TRBV5-1 with TRBJ2-6, with TRBD1 as a possible D gene (5 bases). The CDR3 extends over 16 amino acids. CDR1 SGHRS and CDR2 YFSETQ come from the germline V gene. V was trimmed by 4 bases and J by 2 bases, leaving 13 bases between them. In DNA, the CDR3 is TGCGCCAGCAGCCATCCAGGGAAGACTGGGGCCAACGTCCTGACTTTC. Its protein product is CASSHPGKTGANVLTF.

This clone was detected a few times. The rearrangement links TRBV12-5 to TRBJ2-5; 8 nucleotides line up with TRBD1. The DNA end favors TRBJ2-7, so the J call may be wrong. Germline CDR1 reads LGHNT; CDR2 reads FRNRAP. The CDR3 is made up of 11 amino acids. The CDR3, as DNA: TGTGCTAGTGGTACAGGGGGCGAGCAGTACTTC. This encodes CASGTGGEQYF.

This sequence joins TRBV29-1 and TRBJ2-1; 8 bases agree with TRBD2. The germline gives CDR1 SQVTM, CDR2 ANQGSEA. This CDR3 region has 15 residues. V shed 4 bases and J 3 bases; nucleotides not matched to a gene: 8. Here the CDR3 reads CSVGYSGIHYNEQFF. The DNA for the CDR3 is TGCAGCGTTGGATATAGCGGGATTCACTACAATGAGCAGTTCTTC.

Only a few counts were recorded for this clone. This chain connects TRBV5-1 to TRBJ2-1; TRBD2 aligns across 7 bases. This CDR3 contains 13 residues. Trimming took 1 base from V and 5 from J; bases not matched to a gene: 0. Germline V CDR1 and CDR2: SGHRS, YFSETQ. CDR3 protein: CASSLTSDNEQFF. CDR3 sequence (DNA): TGCGCCAGCAGCTTGACTAGCGACAATGAGCAGTTCTTC.

V usage is TRBV7-9 and J usage is TRBJ2-7; 7 bases are a match to TRBD1. Trimming took 3 bases from V and 2 from J; bases not matched to a gene: 4. The CDR3 length is 14 residues. The germline CDR1 and CDR2 sequences are SEHNR and FQNEAQ (reference sequence). The CDR3 loop is CASSLWQGAYEQYF. Written as DNA, the CDR3 is TGTGCCAGCAGCTTGTGGCAGGGGGCCTACGAGCAGTACTTC.

This sequence joins TRBV7-7 and TRBJ2-1; D may be TRBD2 (6 bases). The ends were cut back, 3 bases at V and 0 bases at J, with 18 bases in the middle. The CDR3 is made up of 18 amino acids. The germline CDR1 and CDR2 sequences are SSHAT and FNYEAQ (reference sequence). The CDR3: CASSFGVVGGSSYNEQFF. The CDR3 nucleotides read TGTGCCAGCAGCTTTGGCGTCGTCGGGGGTAGCTCCTACAATGAGCAGTTCTTC.

V gene TRBV19 combines with J gene TRBJ2-1; possibly TRBD2 for D (6 bases). In germline, CDR1 is LNHDA, CDR2 SQIVND (reference sequence). The CDR3 consists of 14 residues. Trimming took 5 bases from V and 0 from J, leaving 8 bases between them. The CDR3: CASSDGSSYNEQFF. The CDR3, as DNA: TGTGCCAGTAGTGACGGGAGCTCCTACAATGAGCAGTTCTTC.

This chain joins TRBV5-1 and TRBJ2-1, with 12 bases lining up with TRBD2. The CDR3 covers 14 residues. Per germline, CDR1 SGHRS and CDR2 YFSETQ. J lost 8 bases, V lost 4 bases, and 4 bases had no gene match. The CDR3: CASSRTSGNHEQFF. The CDR3 nucleotides read TGCGCCAGCAGCCGGACTAGCGGGAACCATGAGCAGTTCTTC.

The rearrangement joins TRBV15 to TRBJ2-7; D is ambiguous. CDR3 size: 14 residues. Trimming removed 5 bases from V and 2 bases from J, with 13 bases in between. CDR1 and CDR2 from the germline V gene are LNHNV and YYDKDF (reference sequence). CDR3 residues: CATSSPNAAYEQYF. CDR3 DNA sequence: TGTGCCACCAGCTCCCCAAATGCGGCCTACGAGCAGTACTTC.

This clone was counted a few times. This chain links TRBV7-2 with TRBJ2-1; 13 bases align to TRBD2. From germline, CDR1 is SGHTA and CDR2 FQGNSA. The trim removed 7 bases at V and 5 bases at J, leaving 5 bases unmatched. The CDR3 sequence is 15 residues long. This CDR3 reads CASNLLAGGHNEQFF. The CDR3 nucleotides read TGTGCCAGCAACCTACTAGCGGGAGGGCACAATGAGCAGTTCTTC.

The rearrangement uses TRBV30 and TRBJ2-6; D gene unclear. The CDR3 is 13 amino acids. Trimming shortened V by 0 bases and J by 3 bases, and 3 bases separated the two germline ends. Germline values: CDR1 GTSNPN, CDR2 SVGIG (reference sequence). The CDR3 loop reads CAWSVSGANVLTF. The CDR3 DNA reads as TGTGCCTGGAGTGTTAGTGGGGCCAACGTCCTGACTTTC.

This clone has a handful of counts. V usage is TRBV15 and J usage is TRBJ2-7; D might be TRBD1 (5 bases). The ends were cut back, 0 bases at V and 5 bases at J, with 11 bases in the middle. This CDR3 spans 14 amino acids. Germline lookup yields CDR1 LNHNV and CDR2 YYDKDF (reference sequence). The CDR3 reads CATSRDRASDEQYF. CDR3 DNA sequence: TGTGCCACCAGCAGAGACAGGGCGTCGGACGAGCAGTACTTC.

The chain couples TRBV6-6 to TRBJ2-7; tentatively, D is TRBD2 (7 bases). V was shortened by 5 bases and J by 5 bases, with 19 bases between the two germline ends. The CDR3 length is 15 residues. Germline values: CDR1 MNHNY, CDR2 SVGAGI (reference sequence). The CDR3 reads CASSPRGAMGHEQYF. The DNA for the CDR3 is TGTGCCAGCAGTCCCCGGGGGGCCATGGGCCACGAGCAGTACTTC.

In this sample, this clone turned up a few times. This rearrangement joins TRBV28 to TRBJ2-4; 8 positions agree with TRBD2. The J segment lost 6 bases and the V segment lost 6 bases, leaving 4 bases of the junction unmatched. This CDR3 has 13 residues. Germline CDR1 and CDR2: MDHEN and SYDVKM. The DNA of the CDR3 is TGTGCCAGCAGGGGACTAGTACGAAACATTCAGTACTTC. Its protein is CASRGLVRNIQYF.

Turning to this clone: Other DNA sequences in this specimen translate into the identical CDR3. J is TRBJ1-5 and V is TRBV30, with D hard to call. With 3 bases removed from V and 2 bases from J, the gap between germline ends came to 8 bases. This CDR3 is built from 13 residues. Per the germline V gene, CDR1 is GTSNPN and CDR2 is SVGIG (reference sequence). CDR3 region: CAWSATGNQPQHF. The CDR3 DNA follows: TGTGCCTGGAGCGCCACGGGCAATCAGCCCCAGCATTTT.